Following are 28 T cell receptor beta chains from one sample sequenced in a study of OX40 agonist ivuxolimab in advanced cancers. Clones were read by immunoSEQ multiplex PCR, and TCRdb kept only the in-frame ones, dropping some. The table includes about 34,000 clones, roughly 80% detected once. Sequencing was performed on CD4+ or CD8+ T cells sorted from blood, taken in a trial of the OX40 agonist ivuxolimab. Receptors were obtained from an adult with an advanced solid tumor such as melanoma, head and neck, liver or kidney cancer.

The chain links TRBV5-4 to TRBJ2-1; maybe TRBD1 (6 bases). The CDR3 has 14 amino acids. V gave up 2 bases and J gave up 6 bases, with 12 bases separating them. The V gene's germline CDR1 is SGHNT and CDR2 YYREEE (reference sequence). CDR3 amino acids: CASSFGGPVNEQFF. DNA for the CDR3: TGTGCCAGCAGCTTTGGGGGCCCAGTCAATGAGCAGTTCTTC.

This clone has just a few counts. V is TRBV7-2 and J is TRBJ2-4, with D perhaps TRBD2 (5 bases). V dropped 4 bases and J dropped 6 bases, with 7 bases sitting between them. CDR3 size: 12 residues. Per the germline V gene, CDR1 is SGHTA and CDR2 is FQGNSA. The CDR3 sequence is CASSSGLNIQYF. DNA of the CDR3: TGTGCCAGCAGCTCTGGACTAAACATTCAGTACTTC.

This CDR3 reads CASMRTTGETQYF. The CDR3 DNA follows: TGTGCCAGCATGCGGACGACTGGGGAGACCCAGTACTTC. The chain employs TRBV6-6 and TRBJ2-5; no clear D gene. The germline V gene encodes CDR1 MNHNY and CDR2 SVGAGI (reference sequence). Trimming stripped 7 bases from V and 5 bases from J, with 14 bases between. CDR3 size: 13 residues.

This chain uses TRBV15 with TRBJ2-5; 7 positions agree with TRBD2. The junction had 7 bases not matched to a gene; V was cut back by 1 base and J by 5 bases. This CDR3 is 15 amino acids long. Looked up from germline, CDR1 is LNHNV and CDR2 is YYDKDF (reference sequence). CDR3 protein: CATSRGRENGETQYF. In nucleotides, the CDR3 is TGTGCCACCAGCAGAGGGCGGGAGAACGGGGAGACCCAGTACTTC.

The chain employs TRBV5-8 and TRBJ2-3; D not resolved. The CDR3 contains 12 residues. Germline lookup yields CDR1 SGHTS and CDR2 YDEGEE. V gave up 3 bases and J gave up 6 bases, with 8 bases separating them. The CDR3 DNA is TGTGCCAGCAGCTCTGGAGTTGATACGCAGTATTTT. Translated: CASSSGVDTQYF.

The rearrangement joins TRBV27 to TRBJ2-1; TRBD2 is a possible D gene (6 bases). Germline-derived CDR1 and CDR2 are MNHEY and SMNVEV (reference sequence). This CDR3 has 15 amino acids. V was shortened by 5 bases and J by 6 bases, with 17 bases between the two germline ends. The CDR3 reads CASSPRGLGSNEQFF. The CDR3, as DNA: TGTGCCAGCAGTCCGCGGGGATTAGGGTCCAATGAGCAGTTCTTC.

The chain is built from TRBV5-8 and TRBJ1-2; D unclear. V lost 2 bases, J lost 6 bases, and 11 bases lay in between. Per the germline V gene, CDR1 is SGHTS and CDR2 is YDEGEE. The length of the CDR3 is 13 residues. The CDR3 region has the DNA TGTGCCAGCAGCTTTAGGTCCGCCAATGGCTACACCTTC. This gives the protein CASSFRSANGYTF. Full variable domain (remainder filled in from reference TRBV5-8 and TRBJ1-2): EAGVTQSPTHLIKTRGQQATLRCSPISGHTSVYWYQQALGLGLQFLLWYDEGEERNRGNFPPRFSGRQFPNYSSELNVNALELEDSALYLCASSFRSANGYTFGSGTRLTVV.

The CDR3 DNA sequence: TGTGCCAGCAGCTTAGTCCTCCGAGGCCTAAGCACAGATACGCAGTATTTT. Its translation is CASSLVLRGLSTDTQYF. V and J are TRBV7-2 and TRBJ2-3, with unresolved D. CDR3 length equals 17 residues. In germline, CDR1 is SGHTA, CDR2 FQGNSA. V gave up 1 base and J gave up 0 bases, with 14 bases separating them.

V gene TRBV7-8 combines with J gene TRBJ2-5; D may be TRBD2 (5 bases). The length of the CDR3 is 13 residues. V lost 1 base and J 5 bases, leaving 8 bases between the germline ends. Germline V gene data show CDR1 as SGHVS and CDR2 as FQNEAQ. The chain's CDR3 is CASSLGGLETQYF. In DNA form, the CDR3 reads TGTGCCAGCAGCTTAGGAGGGCTTGAGACCCAGTACTTC.

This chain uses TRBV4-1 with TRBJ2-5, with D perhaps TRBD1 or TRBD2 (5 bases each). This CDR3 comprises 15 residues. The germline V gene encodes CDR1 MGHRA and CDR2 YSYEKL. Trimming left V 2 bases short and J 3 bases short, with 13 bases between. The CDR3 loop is CASSQPGRDKETQYF. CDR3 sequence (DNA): TGCGCCAGCAGCCAACCGGGACGAGACAAAGAGACCCAGTACTTC.

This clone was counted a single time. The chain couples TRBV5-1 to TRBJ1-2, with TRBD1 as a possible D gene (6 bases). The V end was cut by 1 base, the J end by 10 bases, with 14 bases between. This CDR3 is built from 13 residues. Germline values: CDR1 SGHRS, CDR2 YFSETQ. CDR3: CASSLLGGYDYTF. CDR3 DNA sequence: TGCGCCAGCAGCTTGTTGGGGGGCTACGACTACACCTTC.

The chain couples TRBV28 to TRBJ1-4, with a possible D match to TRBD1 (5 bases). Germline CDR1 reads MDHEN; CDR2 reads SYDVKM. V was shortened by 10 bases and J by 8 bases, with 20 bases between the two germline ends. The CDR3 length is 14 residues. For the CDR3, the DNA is TGTGCCACCTACCCCGGGGGGATGGGGGAAAAACTGTTTTTT. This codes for CATYPGGMGEKLFF.

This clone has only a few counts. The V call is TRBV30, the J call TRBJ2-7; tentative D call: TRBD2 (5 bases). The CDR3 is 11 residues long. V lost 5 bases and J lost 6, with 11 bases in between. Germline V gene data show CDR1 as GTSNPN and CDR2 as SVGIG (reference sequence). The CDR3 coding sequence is TGTGCCTGGGGAGGTGGGGTCGAGCAGTACTTC. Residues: CAWGGGVEQYF.

CDR3 sequence (DNA): TGTGCCAGCAGCCGAAACACCATATATTTT. This gives the protein CASSRNTIYF. V and J are TRBV28 and TRBJ1-3; no clear D. Germline CDR1 and CDR2: MDHEN and SYDVKM. The germline V and J ends were trimmed by 6 bases and 5 bases, with 2 bases remaining between them. The CDR3 sequence is 10 residues long.

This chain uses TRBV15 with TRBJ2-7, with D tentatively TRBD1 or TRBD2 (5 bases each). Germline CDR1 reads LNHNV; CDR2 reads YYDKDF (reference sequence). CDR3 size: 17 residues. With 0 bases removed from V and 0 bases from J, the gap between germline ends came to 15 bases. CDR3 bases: TGTGCCACCAGCAGAGACCAAGGACAAACTAGCTCCTACGAGCAGTACTTC. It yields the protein CATSRDQGQTSSYEQYF.

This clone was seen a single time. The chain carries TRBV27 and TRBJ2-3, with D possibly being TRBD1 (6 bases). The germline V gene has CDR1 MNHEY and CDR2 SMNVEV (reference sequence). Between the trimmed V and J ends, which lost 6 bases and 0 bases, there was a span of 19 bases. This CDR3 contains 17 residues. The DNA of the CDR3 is TGTGCCAGCAGCGAAGGGGTGGGGGCGAGGAGCACAGATACGCAGTATTTT. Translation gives CASSEGVGARSTDTQYF.

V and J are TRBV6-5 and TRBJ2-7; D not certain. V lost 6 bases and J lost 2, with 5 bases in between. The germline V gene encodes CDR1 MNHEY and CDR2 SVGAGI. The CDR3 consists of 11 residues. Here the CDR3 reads CASRSAYEQYF. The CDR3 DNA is TGTGCCAGCAGGTCCGCCTACGAGCAGTACTTC.

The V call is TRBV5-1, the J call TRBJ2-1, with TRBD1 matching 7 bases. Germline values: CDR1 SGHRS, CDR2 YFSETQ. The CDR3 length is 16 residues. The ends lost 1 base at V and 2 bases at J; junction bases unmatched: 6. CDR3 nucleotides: TGCGCCAGCAGCTTGAAGGGGCAGGGGGCCTACAATGAGCAGTTCTTC. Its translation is CASSLKGQGAYNEQFF.

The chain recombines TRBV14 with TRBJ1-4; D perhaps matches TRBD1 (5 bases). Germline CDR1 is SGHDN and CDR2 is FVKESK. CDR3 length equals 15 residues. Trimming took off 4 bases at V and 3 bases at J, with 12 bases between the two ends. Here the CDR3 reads CASSLLRGSNEKLFF. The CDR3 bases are TGTGCCAGCAGCCTCCTACGGGGGTCTAATGAAAAACTGTTTTTT. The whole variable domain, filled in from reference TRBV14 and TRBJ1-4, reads EAGVTQFPSHSVIEKGQTVTLRCDPISGHDNLYWYRRVMGKEIKFLLHFVKESKQDESGMPNNRFLAERTGGTYSTLKVQPAELEDSGVYFCASSLLRGSNEKLFFGSGTQLSVL.

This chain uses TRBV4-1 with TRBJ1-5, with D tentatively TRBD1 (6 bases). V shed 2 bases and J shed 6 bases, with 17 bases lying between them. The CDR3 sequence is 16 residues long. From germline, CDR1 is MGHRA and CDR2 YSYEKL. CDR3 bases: TGCGCCAGCAGCCAATACAGGGCTTCTCGTTTTCAGCCCCAGCATTTT. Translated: CASSQYRASRFQPQHF.

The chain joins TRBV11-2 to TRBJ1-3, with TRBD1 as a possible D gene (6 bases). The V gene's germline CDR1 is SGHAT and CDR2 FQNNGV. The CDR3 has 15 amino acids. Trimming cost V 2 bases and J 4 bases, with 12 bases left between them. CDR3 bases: TGTGCCAGCAGCTTAAACAGGGTTATCGGAAACACCATATATTTT. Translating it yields CASSLNRVIGNTIYF.

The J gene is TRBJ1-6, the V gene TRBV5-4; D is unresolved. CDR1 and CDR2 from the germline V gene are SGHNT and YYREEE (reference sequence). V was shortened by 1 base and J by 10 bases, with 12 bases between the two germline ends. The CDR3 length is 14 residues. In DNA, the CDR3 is TGTGCCAGCAGCTTGATGGGAAGGGAATCACCCCTCCACTTT. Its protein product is CASSLMGRESPLHF.

In DNA, the CDR3 is TGTGCCAGCAGCTCCTCAACGCGGTGGAACACCGGGGAGCTGTTTTTT. Protein product: CASSSSTRWNTGELFF. The chain is built from TRBV11-2 and TRBJ2-2, with unresolved D. This CDR3 is 16 amino acids long. Deletions cut 4 bases from V and 1 base from J, with 13 bases between. Germline CDR1 reads SGHAT; CDR2 reads FQNNGV.

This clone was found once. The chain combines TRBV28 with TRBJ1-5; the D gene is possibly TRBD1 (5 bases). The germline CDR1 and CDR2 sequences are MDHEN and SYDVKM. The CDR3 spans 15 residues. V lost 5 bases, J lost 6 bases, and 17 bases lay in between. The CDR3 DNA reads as TGTGCCAGCAGTACCATGGGGGGGAACGGTCAGCCCCAGCATTTT. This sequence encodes CASSTMGGNGQPQHF.

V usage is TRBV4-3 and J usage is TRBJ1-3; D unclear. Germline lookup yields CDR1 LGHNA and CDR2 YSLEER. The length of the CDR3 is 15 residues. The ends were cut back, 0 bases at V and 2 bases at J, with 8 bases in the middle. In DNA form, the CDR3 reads TGCGCCAGCAGCCAAGATCTCTTTACTGGAAACACCATATATTTT. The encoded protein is CASSQDLFTGNTIYF.

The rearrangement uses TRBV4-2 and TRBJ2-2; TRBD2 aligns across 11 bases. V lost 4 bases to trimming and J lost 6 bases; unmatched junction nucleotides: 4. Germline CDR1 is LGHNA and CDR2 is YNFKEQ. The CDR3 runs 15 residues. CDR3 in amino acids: CASSLAGGLAGELFF. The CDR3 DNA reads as TGTGCCAGCAGCCTAGCGGGAGGGCTCGCCGGGGAGCTGTTTTTT.

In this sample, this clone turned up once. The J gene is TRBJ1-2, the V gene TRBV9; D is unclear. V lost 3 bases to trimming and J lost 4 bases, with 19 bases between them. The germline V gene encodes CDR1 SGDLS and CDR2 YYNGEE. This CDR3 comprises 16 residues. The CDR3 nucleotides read TGTGCCAGCAGCGAGTCCGGATCTCAACAACCCTATGGCTACACCTTC. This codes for CASSESGSQQPYGYTF.

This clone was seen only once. The CDR3 sequence: CASSLAAGYRGTEAFF. CDR3 nucleotide sequence: TGTGCCAGCAGCTTAGCTGCGGGCTACCGGGGGACTGAAGCTTTCTTT. The V and J genes are TRBV7-9 and TRBJ1-1, with D possibly being TRBD1 (5 bases). Deletions cut 0 bases from V and 5 bases from J, with 16 bases between. CDR3 size: 16 residues. Germline CDR1 and CDR2: SEHNR and FQNEAQ (reference sequence).